This entry lists 2 T cell receptor beta chains sequenced from one sample in a study of beta chain features in type 1 diabetes. Expressed TCRB transcripts were sequenced after all isolated RNA was converted to cDNA. Profiled with immunoSEQ multiplex PCR; TCRdb holds only in-frame clones, not every one. The sample lists roughly 140,000 clones, about 7.1% seen once, with about 1.4% in the top ten. What was sequenced was central memory CD4+ T cells from blood. The receptors originated from a woman aged 30 to 39 in good health.

There are a few counts of this clone. In DNA, the CDR3 is TGTGCCAGCAGCGTGACTAGCGGGAGTTTCAATGAGCAGTTCTTC. The encoded protein is CASSVTSGSFNEQFF. This chain links TRBV11-1 with TRBJ2-1; 12 positions match TRBD2. The CDR3 consists of 15 residues. The J segment lost 6 bases and the V segment lost 5 bases, leaving 5 bases of the junction unmatched. The V gene's germline CDR1 is SGHAT and CDR2 FQDESV (reference sequence). The full variable domain, in which reference TRBV11-1 and TRBJ2-1 provide the parts outside the CDR3, is EAEVAQSPRYKITEKSQAVAFWCDPISGHATLYWYRQILGQGPELLVQFQDESVVDDSQLPKDRFSAERLKGVDSTLKIQPAELGDSAMYLCASSVTSGSFNEQFFGPGTRLTVL.

This clone was recorded at least ten times. This sequence joins TRBV5-1 and TRBJ2-7; perhaps TRBD1 as D (5 bases). Germline V lookup: CDR1 SGHRS, CDR2 YFSETQ. The CDR3 totals 13 residues. Trimming removed 7 bases from V and 2 bases from J, with 13 bases in between. The CDR3 region is CASPAKGTYEQYF. CDR3 nucleotide sequence: TGCGCCAGCCCCGCCAAGGGGACCTACGAGCAGTACTTC.